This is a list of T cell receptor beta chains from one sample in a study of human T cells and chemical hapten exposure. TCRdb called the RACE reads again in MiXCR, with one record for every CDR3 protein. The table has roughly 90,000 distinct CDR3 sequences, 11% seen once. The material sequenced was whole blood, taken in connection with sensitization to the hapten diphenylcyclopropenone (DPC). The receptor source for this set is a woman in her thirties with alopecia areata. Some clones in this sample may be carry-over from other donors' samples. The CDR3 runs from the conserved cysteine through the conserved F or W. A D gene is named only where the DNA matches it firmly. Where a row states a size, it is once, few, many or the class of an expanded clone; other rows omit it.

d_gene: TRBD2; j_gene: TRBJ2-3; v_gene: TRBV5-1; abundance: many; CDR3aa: CASSLEGLATDTQYF
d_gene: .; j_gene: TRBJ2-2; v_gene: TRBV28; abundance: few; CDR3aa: CASSSFSRQYHGELFF
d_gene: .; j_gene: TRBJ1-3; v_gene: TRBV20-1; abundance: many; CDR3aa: CSARDSRAGTIYF
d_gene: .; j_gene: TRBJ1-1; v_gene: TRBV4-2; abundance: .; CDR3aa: CASSLQPTGLDTEAFF
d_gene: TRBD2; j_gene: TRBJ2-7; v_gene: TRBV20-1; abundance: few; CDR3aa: CSARGGQREDEQYF
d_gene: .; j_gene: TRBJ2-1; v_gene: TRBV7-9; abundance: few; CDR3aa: CASSPQIADREFF
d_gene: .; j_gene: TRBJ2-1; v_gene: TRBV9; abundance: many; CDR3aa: CASSVHGGDNEQFF
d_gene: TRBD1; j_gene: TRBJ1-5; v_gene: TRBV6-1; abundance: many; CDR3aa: CASSEGGTGAQPQHF
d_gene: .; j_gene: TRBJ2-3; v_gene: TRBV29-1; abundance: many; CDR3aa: CSGMDLNTQYF
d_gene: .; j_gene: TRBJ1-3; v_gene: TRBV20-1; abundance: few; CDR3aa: CSARRGSGAGNTIYF
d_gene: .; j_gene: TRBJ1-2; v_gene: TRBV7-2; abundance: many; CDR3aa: CASTAGASNYGYTF
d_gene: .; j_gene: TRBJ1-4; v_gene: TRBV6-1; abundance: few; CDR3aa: CASRSRDGNEKLFF
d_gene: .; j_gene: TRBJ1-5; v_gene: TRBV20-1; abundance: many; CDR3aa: CSARGASNQPQHF
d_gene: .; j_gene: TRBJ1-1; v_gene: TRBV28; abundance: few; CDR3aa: CASSGGDTEAFF
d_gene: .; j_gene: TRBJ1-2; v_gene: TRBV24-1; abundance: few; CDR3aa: CATSDSRVWYYGYTF
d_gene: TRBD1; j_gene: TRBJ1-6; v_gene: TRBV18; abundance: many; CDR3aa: CASSPEVGGNSPLHF